This paragraph reports one T cell receptor beta chain. Antigen unknown. The assay was immunoSEQ multiplex PCR, and TCRdb's table has in-frame clones only and misses some. Counted here are approximately 100,000 clones, more than 75% occurring once; the ten biggest clones make up approximately 1%. The sample belongs to a study of graft-versus-host responses after intestinal transplantation. Germline assignment: CDR1 SGDLS and CDR2 YYNGEE. CDR3 length: 13 residues. J gave up 10 bases and V 0 bases, and 6 bases lay outside the gene matches. Study findings and constraints: Early post-transplant HvG declines showed an association with peak circulating GvH clone levels.

The sequence derives from a human donor who received an intestinal transplant. Sequencing was performed on unstimulated CD4+ T cells sorted from spleen or lymph node cells, taken before intestinal transplant. J is TRBJ1-2 and V is TRBV9, with 7 positions matching TRBD1. CDR3 sequence reads: CASSVEGGGLYTF. The CDR3 DNA is TGTGCCAGCAGCGTAGAAGGAGGGGGCCTCTACACCTTC.